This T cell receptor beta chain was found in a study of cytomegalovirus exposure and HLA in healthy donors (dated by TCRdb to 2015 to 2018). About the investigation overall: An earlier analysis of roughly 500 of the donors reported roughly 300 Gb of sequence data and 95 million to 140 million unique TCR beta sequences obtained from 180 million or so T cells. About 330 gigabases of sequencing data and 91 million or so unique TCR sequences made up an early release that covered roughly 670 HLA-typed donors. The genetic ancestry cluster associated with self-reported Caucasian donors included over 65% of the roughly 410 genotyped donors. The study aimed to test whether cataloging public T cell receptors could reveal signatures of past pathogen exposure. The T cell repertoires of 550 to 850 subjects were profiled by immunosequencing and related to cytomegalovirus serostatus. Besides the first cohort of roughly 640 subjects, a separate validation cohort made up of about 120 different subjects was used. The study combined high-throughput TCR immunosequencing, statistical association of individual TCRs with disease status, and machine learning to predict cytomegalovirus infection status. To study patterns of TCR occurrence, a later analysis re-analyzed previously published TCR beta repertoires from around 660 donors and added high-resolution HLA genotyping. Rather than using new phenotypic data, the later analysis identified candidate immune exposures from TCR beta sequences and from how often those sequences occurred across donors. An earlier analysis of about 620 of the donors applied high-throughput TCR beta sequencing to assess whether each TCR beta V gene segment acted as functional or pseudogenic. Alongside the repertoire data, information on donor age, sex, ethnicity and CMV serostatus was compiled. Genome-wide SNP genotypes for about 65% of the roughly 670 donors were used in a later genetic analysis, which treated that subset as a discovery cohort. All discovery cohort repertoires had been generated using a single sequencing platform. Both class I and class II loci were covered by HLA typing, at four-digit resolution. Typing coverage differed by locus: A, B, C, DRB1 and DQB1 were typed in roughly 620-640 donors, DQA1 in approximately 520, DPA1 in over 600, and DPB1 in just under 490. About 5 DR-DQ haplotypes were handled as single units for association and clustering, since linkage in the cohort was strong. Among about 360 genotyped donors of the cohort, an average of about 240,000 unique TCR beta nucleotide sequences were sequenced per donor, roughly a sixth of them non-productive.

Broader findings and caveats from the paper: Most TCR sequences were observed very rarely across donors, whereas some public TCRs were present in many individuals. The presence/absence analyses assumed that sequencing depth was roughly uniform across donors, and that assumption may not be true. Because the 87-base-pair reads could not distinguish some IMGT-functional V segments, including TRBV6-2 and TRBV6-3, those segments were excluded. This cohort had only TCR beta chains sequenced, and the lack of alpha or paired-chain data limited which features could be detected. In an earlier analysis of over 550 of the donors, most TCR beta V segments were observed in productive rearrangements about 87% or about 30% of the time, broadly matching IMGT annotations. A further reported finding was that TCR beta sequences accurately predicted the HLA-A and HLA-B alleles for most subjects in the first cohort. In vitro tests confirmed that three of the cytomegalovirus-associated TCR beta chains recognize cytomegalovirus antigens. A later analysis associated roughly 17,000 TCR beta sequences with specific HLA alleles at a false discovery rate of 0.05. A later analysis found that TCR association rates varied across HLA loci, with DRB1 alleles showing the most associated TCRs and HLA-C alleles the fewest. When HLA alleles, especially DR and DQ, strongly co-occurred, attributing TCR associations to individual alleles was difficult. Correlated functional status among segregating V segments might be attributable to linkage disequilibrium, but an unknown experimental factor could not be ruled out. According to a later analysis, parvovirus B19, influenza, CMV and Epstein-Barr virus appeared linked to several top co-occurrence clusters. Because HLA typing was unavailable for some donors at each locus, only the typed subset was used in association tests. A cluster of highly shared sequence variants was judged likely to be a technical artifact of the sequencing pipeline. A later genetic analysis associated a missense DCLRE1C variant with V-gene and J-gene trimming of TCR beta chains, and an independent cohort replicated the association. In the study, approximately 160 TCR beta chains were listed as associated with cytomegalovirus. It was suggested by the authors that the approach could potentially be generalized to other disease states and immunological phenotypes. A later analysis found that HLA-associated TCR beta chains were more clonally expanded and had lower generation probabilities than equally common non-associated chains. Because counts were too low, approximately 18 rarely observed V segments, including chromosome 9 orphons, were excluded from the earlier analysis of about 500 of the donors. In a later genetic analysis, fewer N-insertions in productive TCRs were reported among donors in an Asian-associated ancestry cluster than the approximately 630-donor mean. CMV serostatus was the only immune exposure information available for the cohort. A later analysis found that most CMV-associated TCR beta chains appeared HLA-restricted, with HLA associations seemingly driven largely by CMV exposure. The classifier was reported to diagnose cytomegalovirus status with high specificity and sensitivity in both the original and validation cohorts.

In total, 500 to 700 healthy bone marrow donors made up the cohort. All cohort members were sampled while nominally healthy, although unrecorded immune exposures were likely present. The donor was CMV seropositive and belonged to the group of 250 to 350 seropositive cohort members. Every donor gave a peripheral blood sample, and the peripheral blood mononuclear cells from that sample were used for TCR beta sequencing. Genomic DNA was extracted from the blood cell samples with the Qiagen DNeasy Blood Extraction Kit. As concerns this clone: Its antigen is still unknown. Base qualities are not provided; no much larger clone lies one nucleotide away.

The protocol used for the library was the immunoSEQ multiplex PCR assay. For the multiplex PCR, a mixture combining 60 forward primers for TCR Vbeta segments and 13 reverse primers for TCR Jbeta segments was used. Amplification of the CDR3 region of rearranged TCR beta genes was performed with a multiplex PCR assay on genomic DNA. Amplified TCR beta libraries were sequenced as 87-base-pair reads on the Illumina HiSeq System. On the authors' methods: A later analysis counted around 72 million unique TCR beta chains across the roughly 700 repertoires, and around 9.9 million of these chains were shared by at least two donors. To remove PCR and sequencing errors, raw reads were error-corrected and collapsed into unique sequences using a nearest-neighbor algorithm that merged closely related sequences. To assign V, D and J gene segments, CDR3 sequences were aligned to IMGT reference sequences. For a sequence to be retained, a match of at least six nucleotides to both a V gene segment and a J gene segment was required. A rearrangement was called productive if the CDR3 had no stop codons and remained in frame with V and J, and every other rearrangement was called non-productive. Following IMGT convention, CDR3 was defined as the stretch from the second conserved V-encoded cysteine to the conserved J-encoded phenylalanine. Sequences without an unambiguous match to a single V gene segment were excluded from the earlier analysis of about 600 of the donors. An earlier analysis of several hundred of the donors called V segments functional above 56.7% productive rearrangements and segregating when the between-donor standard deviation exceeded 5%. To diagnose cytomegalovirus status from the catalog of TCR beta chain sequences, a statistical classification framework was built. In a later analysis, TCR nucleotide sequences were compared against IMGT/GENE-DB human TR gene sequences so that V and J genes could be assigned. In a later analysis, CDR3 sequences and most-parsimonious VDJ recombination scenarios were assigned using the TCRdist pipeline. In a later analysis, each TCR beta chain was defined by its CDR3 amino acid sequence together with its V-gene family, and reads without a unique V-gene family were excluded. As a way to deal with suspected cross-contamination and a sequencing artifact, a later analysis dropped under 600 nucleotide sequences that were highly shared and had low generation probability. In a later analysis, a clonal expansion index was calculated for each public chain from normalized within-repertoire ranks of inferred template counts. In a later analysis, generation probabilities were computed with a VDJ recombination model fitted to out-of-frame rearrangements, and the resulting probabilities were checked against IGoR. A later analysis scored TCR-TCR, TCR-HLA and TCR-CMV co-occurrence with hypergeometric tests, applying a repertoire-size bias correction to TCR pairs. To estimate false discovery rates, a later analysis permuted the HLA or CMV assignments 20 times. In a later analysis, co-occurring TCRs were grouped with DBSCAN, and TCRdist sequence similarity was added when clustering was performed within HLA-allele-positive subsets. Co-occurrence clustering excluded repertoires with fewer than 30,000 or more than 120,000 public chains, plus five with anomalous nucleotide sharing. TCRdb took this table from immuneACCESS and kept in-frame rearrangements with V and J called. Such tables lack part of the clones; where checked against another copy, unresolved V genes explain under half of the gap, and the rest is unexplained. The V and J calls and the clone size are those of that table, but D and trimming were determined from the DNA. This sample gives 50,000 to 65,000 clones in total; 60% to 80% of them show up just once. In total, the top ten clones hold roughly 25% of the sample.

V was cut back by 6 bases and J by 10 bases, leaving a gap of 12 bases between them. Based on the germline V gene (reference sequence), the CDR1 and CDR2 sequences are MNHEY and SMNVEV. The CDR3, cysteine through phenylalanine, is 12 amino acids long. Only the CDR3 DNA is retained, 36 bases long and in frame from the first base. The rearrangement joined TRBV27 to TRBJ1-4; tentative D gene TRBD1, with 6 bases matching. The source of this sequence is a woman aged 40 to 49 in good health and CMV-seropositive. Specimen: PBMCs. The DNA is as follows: TGTGCCAGCAGCCTAGACAGGAGAAAACTGTTTTTT. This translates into CASSLDRRKLFF.